The rows below give T cell receptor beta chains drawn from one sample of a study of PD-1 blockade in mismatch repair-deficient tumors. TCRdb's copy holds only in-frame clones and misses some; the assay was immunoSEQ multiplex PCR. The data show over 100,000 clones, more than 60% seen once. This material consisted of peripheral blood, taken about 60 weeks after starting pembrolizumab. All receptors derive from an adult with mismatch repair-deficient cancer. Each CDR3 is given with its conserved first and last residue. The D gene is left open where the match is weak. Expanded clones get a size class; other rows say once, few or many, or leave the size out.

DNA,CDR3,V,D,size,J
TGTGCCACCGGGGGACAGTTCCTTACTAATGAAAAACTGTTTTTT,CATGGQFLTNEKLFF,TRBV28,TRBD1,NA,TRBJ1-4
TGCAGCGTTGAACAACCCCAGCAGGGACAGACCTACGAGCAGTACTTC,CSVEQPQQGQTYEQYF,TRBV29-1,TRBD1,NA,TRBJ2-7
TGTGCCAGCAGCTTGGAAGGTTTATCGGGTTGGGGTTCTGGAAACACCATATATTTT,CASSLEGLSGWGSGNTIYF,TRBV5-5,NA,few,TRBJ1-3
TGCGCCAGCAGCCGCGGGACAGGGGGTTACGAGCAGTACTTC,CASSRGTGGYEQYF,TRBV4-3,TRBD1,NA,TRBJ2-7
TGCGCCAGCAGCCGGGACAGGGGAAACGACGAGCAGTACTTC,CASSRDRGNDEQYF,TRBV5-1,TRBD1,NA,TRBJ2-7
TGCGCCAGCAGCCAAGCTGTTATGGGGGCAGCTTCCTACGAGCAGTACTTC,CASSQAVMGAASYEQYF,TRBV4-1,NA,NA,TRBJ2-7
TGTGCCAGCCGACCGTCCGGGACAAAATCGGAGCAGTACTTC,CASRPSGTKSEQYF,TRBV2,NA,NA,TRBJ2-7
TGTGCCAGTAGTATAACGGGGGACAGGGCAACGACTAATGAAAAACTGTTTTTT,CASSITGDRATTNEKLFF,TRBV19,TRBD1,NA,TRBJ1-4
TGTGCCAGCCTAAGACGACAGGTTAACTATGGCTACACCTTC,CASLRRQVNYGYTF,TRBV2,NA,NA,TRBJ1-2
TGTGCCAGCAGGACTAGCGGGGTCTCCTACAATGAGCAGTTCTTC,CASRTSGVSYNEQFF,TRBV13,TRBD2,NA,TRBJ2-1
TGTGCCAGCAACCAGGGCTCCAACGAGCAGTACTTC,CASNQGSNEQYF,TRBV2,NA,NA,TRBJ2-7
TGTGCCAGCAGCCGACCGATTTCGCGCCCGTCCTACAATGAGCAGTTCTTC,CASSRPISRPSYNEQFF,TRBV5-6,NA,NA,TRBJ2-1
TGTGCTAGTGGTTTGGTAGAGGGGCCATGGGCCACCGGGGAGCTGTTTTTT,CASGLVEGPWATGELFF,TRBV12-5,NA,once,TRBJ2-2
TGTGCCAGTATGAGAAGACGGTTTAACACTGAAGCTTTCTTT,CASMRRRFNTEAFF,TRBV19,NA,NA,TRBJ1-1
TGTGCCATCGCGGTTGCCGGAGCTGGAGAGACCCAGTACTTC,CAIAVAGAGETQYF,TRBV10-3,NA,once,TRBJ2-5
TGTGCCAGCAGATCACCGCTCCCGGGGACCGGGGCCAACGTCCTGACTTTC,CASRSPLPGTGANVLTF,TRBV28,NA,few,TRBJ2-6
TGTGCCAGCATTGGTACCGGCAATCAGCCCCAGCATTTT,CASIGTGNQPQHF,TRBV6-6,NA,NA,TRBJ1-5
TGTGCCAGCTCTCAGATGTCTGGGGCCAACGTCCTGACTTTC,CASSQMSGANVLTF,TRBV18,NA,NA,TRBJ2-6
TGTGCCAGCAGCGTAGTAGAAGGAAACACCATATATTTT,CASSVVEGNTIYF,TRBV9,NA,NA,TRBJ1-3
TGCAGCGTTGCGGCCCGGGACAACTATGGCTACACCTTC,CSVAARDNYGYTF,TRBV29-1,NA,NA,TRBJ1-2
TGTGCCAGCAGCGCCGGACTAGCGTCTGAGCAGTACTTC,CASSAGLASEQYF,TRBV11-3,TRBD2,once,TRBJ2-7
TGTGCCAGCAGCTCGAGCGGGCTGACCCAGTACTTC,CASSSSGLTQYF,TRBV5-6,NA,few,TRBJ2-5
TGTGCCAGCAGCGCCGCACTAGCGGGAGAACACAATGAGCAGTTCTTC,CASSAALAGEHNEQFF,TRBV9,TRBD2,NA,TRBJ2-1
TGTGCCAGCAGTTCCTACAGGGTGGGCGGCTACACCTTC,CASSSYRVGGYTF,TRBV11-1,NA,NA,TRBJ1-2
TGTGCCAGCAGCCCCCTGGGACTAGCCACAGATACGCAGTATTTT,CASSPLGLATDTQYF,TRBV9,TRBD2,NA,TRBJ2-3
TGTGCCAGCAGTTCCGGGACAGGGGGCAATTTAGGAAAACTGTTTTTT,CASSSGTGGNLGKLFF,TRBV2,TRBD1,NA,TRBJ1-4
TGTGCCAGCGGGGAAGAGACCCAGTACTTC,CASGEETQYF,TRBV9,NA,NA,TRBJ2-5
TGCGCCAGCAGATCTAGCGGAGGCACCGGGGAGCTGTTTTTT,CASRSSGGTGELFF,TRBV5-1,TRBD2,NA,TRBJ2-2
TGTGCCAGCAAAGCGAGCGGGAGAGTTTTTGAGCAGTTCTTC,CASKASGRVFEQFF,TRBV6-5,TRBD2,once,TRBJ2-1
TGTGCCAGCAGTTACGGGGGACACACTGAAGCTTTCTTT,CASSYGGHTEAFF,TRBV6-5,NA,NA,TRBJ1-1
TGTGCCAGCAGCTTAGCCCCACAGCGCAATCAGCCCCAGCATTTT,CASSLAPQRNQPQHF,TRBV7-2,NA,few,TRBJ1-5